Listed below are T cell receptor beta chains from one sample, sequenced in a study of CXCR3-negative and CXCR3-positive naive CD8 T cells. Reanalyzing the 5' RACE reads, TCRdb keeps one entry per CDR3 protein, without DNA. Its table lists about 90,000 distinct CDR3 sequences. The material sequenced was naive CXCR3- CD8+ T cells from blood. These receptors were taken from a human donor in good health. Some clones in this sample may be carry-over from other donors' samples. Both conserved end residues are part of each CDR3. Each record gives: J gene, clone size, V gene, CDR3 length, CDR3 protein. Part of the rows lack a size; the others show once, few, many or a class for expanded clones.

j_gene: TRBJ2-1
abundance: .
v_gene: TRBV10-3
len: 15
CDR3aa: CAISGSTSGGNEQFF

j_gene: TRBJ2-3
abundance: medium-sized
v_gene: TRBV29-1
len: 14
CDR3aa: CSVDVYRGTDTQYF

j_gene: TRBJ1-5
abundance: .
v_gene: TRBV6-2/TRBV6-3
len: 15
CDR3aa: CASSYPGLRDQPQHF

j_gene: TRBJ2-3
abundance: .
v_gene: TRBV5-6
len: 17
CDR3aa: CASSPEGLAGDTDTQYF

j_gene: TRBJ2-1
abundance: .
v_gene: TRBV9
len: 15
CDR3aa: CASSVEGYSNNEQFF

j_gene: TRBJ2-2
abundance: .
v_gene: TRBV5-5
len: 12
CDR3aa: CASNTSPGELFF

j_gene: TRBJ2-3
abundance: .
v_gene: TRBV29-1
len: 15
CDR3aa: CSVSGAAISTDTQYF

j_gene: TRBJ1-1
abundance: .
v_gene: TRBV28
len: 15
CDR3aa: CASSPGQGLGTEAFF

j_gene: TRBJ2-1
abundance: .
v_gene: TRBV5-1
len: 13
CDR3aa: CASSMDRGNEQFF

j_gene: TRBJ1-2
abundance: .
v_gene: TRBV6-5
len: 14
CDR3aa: CASSYSAGDYGYTF

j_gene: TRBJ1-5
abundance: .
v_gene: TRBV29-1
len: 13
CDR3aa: CSVEDGPFMTQHF

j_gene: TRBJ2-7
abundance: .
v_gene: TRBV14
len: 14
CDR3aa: CASSQTGTGVEQYF

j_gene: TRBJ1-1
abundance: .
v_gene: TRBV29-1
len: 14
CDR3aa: CSVEDGGTLGGAFF

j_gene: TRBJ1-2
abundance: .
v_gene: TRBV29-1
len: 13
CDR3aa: CSAGGGGALGYTF

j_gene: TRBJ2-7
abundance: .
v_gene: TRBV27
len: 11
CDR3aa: CASSARHEQYF

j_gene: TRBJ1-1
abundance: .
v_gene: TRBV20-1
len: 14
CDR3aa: CSAFRTGGNTEAFF

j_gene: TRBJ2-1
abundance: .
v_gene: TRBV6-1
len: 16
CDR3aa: CASSEGVAGAYNEQFF

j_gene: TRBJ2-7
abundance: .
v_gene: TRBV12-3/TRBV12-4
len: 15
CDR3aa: CASTLASTGPYEQYF

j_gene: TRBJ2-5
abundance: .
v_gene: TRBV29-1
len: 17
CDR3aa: CSVDGLAGEPGRETQYF

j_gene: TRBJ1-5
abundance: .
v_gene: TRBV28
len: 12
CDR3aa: CASSFLGTGPYF

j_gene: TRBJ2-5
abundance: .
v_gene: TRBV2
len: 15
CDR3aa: CASSEAKLSGETQYF

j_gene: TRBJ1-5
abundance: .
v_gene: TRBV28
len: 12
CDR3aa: CASNGPNQPQHF

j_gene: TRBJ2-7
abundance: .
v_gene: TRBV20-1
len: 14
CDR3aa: CSASQLQNTYEQYF

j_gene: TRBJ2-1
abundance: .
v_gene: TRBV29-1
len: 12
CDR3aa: CSVGGTTNEQFF

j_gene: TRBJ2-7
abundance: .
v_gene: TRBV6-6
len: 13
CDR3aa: CASSYFQSYEQYF

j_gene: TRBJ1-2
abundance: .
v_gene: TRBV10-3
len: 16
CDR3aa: CAISESNGVRPWGYTF

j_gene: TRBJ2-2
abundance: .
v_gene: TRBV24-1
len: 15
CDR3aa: CATSESTGTTGELFF

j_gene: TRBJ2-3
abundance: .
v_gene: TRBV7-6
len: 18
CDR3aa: CASSSPTPERQGTDTQYF

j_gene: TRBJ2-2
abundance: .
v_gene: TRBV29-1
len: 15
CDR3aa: CSVDLGVENTGELFF

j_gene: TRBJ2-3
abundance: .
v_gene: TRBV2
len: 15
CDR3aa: CASSEVDRVEDTQYF

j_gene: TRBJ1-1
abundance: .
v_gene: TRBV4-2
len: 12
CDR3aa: CASSLQGAEAFF

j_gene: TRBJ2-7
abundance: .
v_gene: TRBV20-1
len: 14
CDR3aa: CSARGQVIPYEQYF

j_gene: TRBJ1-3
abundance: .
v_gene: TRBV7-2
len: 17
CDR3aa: CASSSPEVGRVANTIYF

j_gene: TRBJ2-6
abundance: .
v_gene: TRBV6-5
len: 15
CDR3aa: CASSAQVSGANVLTF

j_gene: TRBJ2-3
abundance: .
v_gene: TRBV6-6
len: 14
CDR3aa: CASSYGGNTDTQYF

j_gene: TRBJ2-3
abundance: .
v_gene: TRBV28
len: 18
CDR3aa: CASSFPSYLAHLGDTQYF

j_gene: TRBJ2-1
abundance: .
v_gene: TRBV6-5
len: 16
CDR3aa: CASSYRGLSYYNEQFF

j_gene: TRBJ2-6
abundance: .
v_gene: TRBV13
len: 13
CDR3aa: CASSFSGANVLTF

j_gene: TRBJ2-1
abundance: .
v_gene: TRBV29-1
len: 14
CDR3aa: CSVGGSQIYNEQFF

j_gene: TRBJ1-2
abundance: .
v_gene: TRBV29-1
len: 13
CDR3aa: CSVVTGTNYGYTF

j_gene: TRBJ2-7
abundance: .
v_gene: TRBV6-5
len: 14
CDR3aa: CASTNGYRPYEQYF

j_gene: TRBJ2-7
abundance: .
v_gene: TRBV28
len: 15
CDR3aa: CASSLYVAGGQQQYF

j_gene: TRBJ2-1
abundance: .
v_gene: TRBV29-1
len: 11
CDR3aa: CSVPVGNEQFF

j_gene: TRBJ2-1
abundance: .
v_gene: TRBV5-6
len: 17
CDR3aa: CASSSATGFPAYNEQFF

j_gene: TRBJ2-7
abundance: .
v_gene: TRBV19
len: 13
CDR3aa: CASREDFSYEQYF

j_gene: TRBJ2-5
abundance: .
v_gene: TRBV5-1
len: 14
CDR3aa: CASSWTVNQETQYF

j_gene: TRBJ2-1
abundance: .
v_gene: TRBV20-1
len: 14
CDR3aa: CSARTDKPSNEQFF

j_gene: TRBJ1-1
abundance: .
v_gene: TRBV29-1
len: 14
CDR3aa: CSVDLLTANTEAFF

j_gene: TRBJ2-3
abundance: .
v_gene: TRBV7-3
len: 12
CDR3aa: CASSENGDTQYF

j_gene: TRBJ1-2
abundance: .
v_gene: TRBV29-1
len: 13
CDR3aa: CSVGGGGTDGYTF

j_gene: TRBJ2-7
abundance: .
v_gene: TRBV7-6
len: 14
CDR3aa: CASSPTGGPYEQYF

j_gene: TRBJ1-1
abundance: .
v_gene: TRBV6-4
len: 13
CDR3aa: CASSDSWQSEAFF

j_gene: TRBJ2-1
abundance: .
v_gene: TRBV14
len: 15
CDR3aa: CASSQDDSSLDEQFF